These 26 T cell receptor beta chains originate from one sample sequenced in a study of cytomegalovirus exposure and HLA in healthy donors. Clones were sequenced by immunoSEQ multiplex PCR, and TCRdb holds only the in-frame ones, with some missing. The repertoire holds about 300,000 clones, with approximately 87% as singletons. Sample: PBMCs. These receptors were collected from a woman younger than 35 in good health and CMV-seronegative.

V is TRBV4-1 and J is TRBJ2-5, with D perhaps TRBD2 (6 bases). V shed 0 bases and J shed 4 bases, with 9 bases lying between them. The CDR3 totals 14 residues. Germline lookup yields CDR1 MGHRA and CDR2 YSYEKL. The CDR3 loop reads CASSQEMGGETQYF. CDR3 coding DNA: TGCGCCAGCAGCCAAGAAATGGGGGGAGAGACCCAGTACTTC.

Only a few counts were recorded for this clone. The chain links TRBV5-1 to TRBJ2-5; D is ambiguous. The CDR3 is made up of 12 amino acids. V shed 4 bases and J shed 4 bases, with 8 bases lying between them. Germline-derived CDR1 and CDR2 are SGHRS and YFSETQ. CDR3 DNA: TGCGCCAGCAGCCTAGATAGAGAGACCCAGTACTTC. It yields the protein CASSLDRETQYF.

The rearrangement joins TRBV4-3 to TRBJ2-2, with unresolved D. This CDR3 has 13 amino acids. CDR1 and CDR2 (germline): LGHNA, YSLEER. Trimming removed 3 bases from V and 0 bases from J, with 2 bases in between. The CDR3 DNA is TGCGCCAGCAGCCACTCGAACACCGGGGAGCTGTTTTTT. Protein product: CASSHSNTGELFF.

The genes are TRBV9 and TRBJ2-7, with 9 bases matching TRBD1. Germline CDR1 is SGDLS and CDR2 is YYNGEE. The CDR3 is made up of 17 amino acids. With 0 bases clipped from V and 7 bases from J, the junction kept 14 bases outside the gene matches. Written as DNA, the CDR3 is TGTGCCAGCAGCGTAGGTCCCCCCGGGACAGGGCCGGGGGAGCAGTACTTC. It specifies CASSVGPPGTGPGEQYF.

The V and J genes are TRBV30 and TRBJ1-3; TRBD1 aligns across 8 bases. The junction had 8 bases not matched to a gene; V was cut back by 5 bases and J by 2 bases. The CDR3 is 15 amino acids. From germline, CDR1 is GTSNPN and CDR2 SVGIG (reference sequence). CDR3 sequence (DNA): TGTGCCTGGTCTCTTACAGGGGGAGCTGGAAACACCATATATTTT. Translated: CAWSLTGGAGNTIYF.

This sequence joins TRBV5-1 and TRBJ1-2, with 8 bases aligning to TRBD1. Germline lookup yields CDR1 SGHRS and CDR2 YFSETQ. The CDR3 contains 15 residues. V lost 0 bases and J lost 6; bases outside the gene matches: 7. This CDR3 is CASSLATGDGNGYTF. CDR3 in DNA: TGCGCCAGCAGCTTGGCGACAGGGGACGGGAATGGCTACACCTTC.

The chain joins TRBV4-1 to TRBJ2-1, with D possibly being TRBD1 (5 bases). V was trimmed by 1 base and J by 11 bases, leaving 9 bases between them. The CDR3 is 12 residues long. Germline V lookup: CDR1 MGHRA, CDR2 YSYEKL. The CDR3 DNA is TGCGCCAGCAGCCAAGTCCAGGGAAAGCAGTTCTTC. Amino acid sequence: CASSQVQGKQFF.

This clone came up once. The CDR3 here is CASSGTAGEQYF. As DNA, the CDR3 is TGTGCCAGCAGTGGCACAGCGGGGGAGCAGTACTTC. The V call is TRBV2, the J call TRBJ2-7, with 7 positions matching TRBD2. The V and J ends lost 4 bases and 7 bases, in that order; junction bases with no gene match: 4. CDR3 length equals 12 residues. CDR1 is SNHLY, CDR2 FYNNEI, per germline.

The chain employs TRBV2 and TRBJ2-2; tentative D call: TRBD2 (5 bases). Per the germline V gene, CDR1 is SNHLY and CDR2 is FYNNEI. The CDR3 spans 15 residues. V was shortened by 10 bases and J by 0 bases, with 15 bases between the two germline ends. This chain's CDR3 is CATRLEAANTGELFF. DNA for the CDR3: TGTGCCACCCGATTGGAGGCGGCGAACACCGGGGAGCTGTTTTTT. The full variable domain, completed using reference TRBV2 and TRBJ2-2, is EPEVTQTPSHQVTQMGQEVILRCVPISNHLYFYWYRQILGQKVEFLVSFYNNEISEKSEIFDDQFSVERPDGSNFTLKIRSTKLEDSAMYFCATRLEAANTGELFFGEGSRLTVL.

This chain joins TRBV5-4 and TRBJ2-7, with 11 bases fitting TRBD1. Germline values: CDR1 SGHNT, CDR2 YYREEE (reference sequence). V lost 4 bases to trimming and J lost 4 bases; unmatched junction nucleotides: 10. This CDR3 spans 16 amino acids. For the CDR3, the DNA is TGTGCCAGCAGCGTGGGACAGGGGGTCGGTATTTACGAGCAGTACTTC. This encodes CASSVGQGVGIYEQYF.

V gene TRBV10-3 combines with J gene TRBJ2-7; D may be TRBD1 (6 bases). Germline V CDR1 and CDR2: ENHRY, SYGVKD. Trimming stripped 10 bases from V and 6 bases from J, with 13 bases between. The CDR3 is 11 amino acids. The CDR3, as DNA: TGTGCCACGTCACAGGGCCCCGAGCAGTACTTC. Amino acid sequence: CATSQGPEQYF.

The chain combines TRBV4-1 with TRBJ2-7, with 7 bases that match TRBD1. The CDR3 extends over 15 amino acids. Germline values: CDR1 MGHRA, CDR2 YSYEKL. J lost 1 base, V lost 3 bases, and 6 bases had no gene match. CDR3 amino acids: CASSQIRDSSYEQYF. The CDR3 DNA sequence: TGCGCCAGCAGCCAGATCCGGGACAGTTCCTACGAGCAGTACTTC.

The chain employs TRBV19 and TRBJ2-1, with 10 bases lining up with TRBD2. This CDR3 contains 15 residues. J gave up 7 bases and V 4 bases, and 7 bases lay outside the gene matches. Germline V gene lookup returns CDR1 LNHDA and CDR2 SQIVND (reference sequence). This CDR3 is CASSRGSGRKNEQFF. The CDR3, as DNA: TGTGCCAGTAGTAGGGGTAGCGGGAGGAAGAATGAGCAGTTCTTC.

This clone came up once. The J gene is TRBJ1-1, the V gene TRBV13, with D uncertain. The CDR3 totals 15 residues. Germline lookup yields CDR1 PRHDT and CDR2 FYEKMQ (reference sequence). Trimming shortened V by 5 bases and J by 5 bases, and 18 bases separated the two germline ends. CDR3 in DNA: TGTGCCAGCAGCCCTAATGGCGACGGGAGAACTGAAGCTTTCTTT. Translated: CASSPNGDGRTEAFF.

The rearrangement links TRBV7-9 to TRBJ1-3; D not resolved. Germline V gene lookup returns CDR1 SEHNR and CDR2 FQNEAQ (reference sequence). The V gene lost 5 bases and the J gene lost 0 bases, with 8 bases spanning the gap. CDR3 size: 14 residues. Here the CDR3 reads CASSKIISGNTIYF. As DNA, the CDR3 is TGTGCCAGCAGCAAAATAATCTCTGGAAACACCATATATTTT.

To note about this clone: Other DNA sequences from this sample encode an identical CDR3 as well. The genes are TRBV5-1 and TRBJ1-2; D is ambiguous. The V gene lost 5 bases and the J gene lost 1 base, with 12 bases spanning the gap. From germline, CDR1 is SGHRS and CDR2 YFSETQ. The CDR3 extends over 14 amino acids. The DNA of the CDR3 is TGCGCCAGCAGTTCCGCCGGGGTTAACTATGGCTACACCTTC. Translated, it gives CASSSAGVNYGYTF.

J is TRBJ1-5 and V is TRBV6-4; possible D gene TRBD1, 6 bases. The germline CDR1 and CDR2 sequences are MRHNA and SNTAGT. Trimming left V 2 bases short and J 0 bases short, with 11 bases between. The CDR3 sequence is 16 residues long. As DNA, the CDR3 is TGTGCCAGCAGTGACGTGGACAGAGATAGCAATCAGCCCCAGCATTTT. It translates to CASSDVDRDSNQPQHF.

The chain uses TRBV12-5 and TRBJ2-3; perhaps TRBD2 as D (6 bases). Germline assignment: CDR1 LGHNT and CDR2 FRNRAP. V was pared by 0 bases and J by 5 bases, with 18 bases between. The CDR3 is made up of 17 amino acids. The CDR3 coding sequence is TGTGCTAGTGGTTTGGTACCCGGCGGAGCCGGGGGAGATACGCAGTATTTT. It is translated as CASGLVPGGAGGDTQYF.

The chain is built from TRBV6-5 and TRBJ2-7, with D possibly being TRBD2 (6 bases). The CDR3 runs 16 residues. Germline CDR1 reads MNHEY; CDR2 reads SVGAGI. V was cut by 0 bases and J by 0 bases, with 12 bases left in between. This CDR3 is CASSYSPWEDSYEQYF. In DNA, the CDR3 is TGTGCCAGCAGTTACTCACCGTGGGAGGACTCCTACGAGCAGTACTTC.

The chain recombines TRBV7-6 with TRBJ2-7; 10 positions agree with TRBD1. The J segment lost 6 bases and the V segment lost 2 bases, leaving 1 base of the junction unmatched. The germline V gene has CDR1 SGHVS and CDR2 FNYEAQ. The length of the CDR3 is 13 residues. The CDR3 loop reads CASSLWTGGEQYF. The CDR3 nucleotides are TGTGCCAGCAGCTTATGGACAGGGGGCGAGCAGTACTTC. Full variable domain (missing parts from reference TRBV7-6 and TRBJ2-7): GAGVSQSPRYKVTKRGQDVALRCDPISGHVSLYWYRQALGQGPEFLTYFNYEAQQDKSGLPNDRFSAERPEGSISTLTIQRTEQRDSAMYRCASSLWTGGEQYFGPGTRLTVT.

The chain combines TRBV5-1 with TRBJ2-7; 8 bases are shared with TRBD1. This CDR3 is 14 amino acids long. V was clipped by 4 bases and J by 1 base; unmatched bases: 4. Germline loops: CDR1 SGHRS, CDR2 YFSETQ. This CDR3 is CASSRQGRSYEQYF. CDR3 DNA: TGCGCCAGCAGCCGACAGGGGCGGTCCTACGAGCAGTACTTC.

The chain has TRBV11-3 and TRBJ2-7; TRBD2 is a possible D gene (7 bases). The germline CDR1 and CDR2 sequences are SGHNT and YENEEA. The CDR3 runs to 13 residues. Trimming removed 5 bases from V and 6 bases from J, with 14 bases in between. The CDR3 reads CASSPHRGAEQYF. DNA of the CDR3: TGTGCCAGCAGCCCCCACCGGGGGGCCGAGCAGTACTTC.

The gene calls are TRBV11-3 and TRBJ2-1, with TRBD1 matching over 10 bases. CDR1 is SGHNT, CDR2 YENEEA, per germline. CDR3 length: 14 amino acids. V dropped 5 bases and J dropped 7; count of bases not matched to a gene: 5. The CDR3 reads CASSRTGQGNEQFF. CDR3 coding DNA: TGTGCCAGCAGCCGAACGGGACAGGGGAATGAGCAGTTCTTC.

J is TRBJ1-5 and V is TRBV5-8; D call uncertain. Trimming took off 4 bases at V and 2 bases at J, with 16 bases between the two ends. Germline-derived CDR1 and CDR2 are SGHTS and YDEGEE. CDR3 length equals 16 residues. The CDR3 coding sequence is TGTGCCAGCAGCACCGCTTCTGTCCGGGGCAATCAGCCCCAGCATTTT. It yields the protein CASSTASVRGNQPQHF.

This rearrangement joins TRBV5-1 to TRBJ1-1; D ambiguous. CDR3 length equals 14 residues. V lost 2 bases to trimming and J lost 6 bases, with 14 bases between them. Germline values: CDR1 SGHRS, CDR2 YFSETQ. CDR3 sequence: CASSFGDISPEAFF. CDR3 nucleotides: TGCGCCAGCAGCTTCGGGGATATTTCCCCTGAAGCTTTCTTT.

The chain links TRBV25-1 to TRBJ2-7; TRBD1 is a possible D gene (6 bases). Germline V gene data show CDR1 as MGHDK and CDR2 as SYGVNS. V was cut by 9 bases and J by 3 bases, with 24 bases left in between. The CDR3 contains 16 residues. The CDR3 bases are TGTGCCAGACTTTTTCCCTCGGGACACCTGAACTACGAGCAGTACTTC. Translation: CARLFPSGHLNYEQYF.